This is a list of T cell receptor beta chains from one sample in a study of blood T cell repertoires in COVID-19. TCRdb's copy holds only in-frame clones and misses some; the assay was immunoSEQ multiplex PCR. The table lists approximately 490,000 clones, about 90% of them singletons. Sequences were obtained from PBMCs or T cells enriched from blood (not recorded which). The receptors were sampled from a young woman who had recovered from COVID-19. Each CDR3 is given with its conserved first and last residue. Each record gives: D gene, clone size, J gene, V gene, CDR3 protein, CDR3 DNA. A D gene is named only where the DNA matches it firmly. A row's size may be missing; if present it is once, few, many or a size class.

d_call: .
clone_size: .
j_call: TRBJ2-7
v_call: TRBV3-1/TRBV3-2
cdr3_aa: CASSQDRRDFSEQYF
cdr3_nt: TGTGCCAGCAGCCAAGATCGGAGGGACTTCTCCGAGCAGTACTTC

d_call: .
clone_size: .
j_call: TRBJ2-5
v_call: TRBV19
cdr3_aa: CASSSDSQETQYF
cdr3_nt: TGTGCCAGTAGCTCGGACAGCCAAGAGACCCAGTACTTC

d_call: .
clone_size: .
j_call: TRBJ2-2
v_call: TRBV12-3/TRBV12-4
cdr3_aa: CASRGAPAGELFF
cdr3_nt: TGTGCCAGCAGGGGGGCCCCGGCCGGGGAGCTGTTTTTT

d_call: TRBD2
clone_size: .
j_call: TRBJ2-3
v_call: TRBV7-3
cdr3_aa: CASSPAAGGTDTQYF
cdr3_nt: TGTGCCAGCAGCCCGGCGGCGGGGGGCACAGATACGCAGTATTTT

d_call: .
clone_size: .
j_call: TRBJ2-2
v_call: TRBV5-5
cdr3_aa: CASSLELLTGELFF
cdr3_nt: TGTGCCAGCAGCTTGGAACTACTCACCGGGGAGCTGTTTTTT

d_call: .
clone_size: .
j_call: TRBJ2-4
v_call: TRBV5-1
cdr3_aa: CASSLVGLDIQYF
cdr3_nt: TGCGCCAGCAGCTTGGTTGGGCTGGACATTCAGTACTTC

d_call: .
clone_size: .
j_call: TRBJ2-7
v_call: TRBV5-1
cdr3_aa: CASTEGGQDEQYF
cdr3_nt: TGCGCCAGCACGGAGGGGGGGCAAGACGAGCAGTACTTC

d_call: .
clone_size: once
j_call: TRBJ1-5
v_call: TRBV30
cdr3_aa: CAWSLQTGSGGAQHF
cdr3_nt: TGTGCCTGGAGCCTTCAAACAGGGTCTGGGGGCGCCCAGCATTTT

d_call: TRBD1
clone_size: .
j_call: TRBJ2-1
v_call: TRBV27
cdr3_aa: CASSFQTGENEQFF
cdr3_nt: TGTGCCAGCAGTTTCCAAACAGGGGAAAATGAGCAGTTCTTC

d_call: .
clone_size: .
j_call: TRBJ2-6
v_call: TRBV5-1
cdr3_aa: CASSGITGSGANVLTF
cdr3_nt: TGCGCCAGCAGCGGGATCACAGGCTCTGGGGCCAACGTCCTGACTTTC

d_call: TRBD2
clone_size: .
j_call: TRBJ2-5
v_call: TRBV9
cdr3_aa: CASSPGGGSQETQYF
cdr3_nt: TGTGCCAGCAGCCCCGGGGGGGGGTCCCAAGAGACCCAGTACTTC

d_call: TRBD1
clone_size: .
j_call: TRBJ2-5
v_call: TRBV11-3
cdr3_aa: CASSPFPDREETQYF
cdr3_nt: TGTGCCAGCAGCCCATTTCCGGACAGGGAAGAGACCCAGTACTTC

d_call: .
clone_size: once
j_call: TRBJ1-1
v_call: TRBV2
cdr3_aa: CASRPTEYTEAFF
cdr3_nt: TGTGCCAGCAGGCCGACAGAGTACACTGAAGCTTTCTTT

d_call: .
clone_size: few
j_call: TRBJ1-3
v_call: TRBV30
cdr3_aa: CAWSVREYTSGNTIYF
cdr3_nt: TGTGCCTGGAGTGTACGGGAGTATACCTCTGGAAACACCATATATTTT

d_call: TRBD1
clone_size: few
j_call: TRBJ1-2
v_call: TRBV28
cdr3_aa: CASSFPGTGGALNYGYTF
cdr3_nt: TGTGCCAGCAGTTTCCCCGGGACAGGGGGAGCCCTGAACTATGGCTACACCTTC

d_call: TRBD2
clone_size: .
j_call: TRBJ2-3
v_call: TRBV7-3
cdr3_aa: CASSLISSGGEKYF
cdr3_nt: TGTGCCAGCAGTCTTATCTCTAGCGGGGGCGAAAAGTATTTT

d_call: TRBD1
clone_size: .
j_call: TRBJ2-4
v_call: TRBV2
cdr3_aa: CASSYGQGTGIQYF
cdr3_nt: TGTGCCAGCTCTTACGGACAGGGTACGGGCATTCAGTACTTC

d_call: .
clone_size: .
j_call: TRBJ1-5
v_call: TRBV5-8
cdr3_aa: CASSLEPRGPQHF
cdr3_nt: TGTGCCAGCAGCTTGGAACCTCGGGGGCCCCAGCATTTT

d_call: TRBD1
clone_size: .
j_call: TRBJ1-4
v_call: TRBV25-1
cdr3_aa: CASSVTGEVRSGEKLFF
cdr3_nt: TGTGCCAGCAGTGTAACAGGGGAGGTGAGATCGGGTGAAAAACTGTTTTTT

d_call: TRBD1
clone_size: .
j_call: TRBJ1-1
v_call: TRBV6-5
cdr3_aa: CAGRRDSTEAFF
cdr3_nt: TGTGCCGGACGAAGGGACAGCACTGAAGCTTTCTTT

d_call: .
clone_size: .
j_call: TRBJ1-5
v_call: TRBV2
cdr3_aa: CASSGENNQPQHF
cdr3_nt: TGTGCCAGCAGCGGAGAGAACAATCAGCCCCAGCATTTT

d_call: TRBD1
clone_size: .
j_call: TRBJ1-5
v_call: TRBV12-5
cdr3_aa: CASGLRIQGTSNQPQHF
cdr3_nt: TGTGCTAGTGGTTTGCGTATACAGGGGACGAGCAATCAGCCCCAGCATTTT

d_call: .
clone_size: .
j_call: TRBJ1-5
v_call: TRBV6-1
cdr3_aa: CASSEATQDQPQHF
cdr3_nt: TGTGCCAGCAGTGAAGCGACACAGGATCAGCCCCAGCATTTT

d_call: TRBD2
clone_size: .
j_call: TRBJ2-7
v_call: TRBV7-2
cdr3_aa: CASSQVGGGPDEQYF
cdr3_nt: TGTGCCAGCAGCCAAGTCGGGGGGGGGCCCGACGAGCAGTACTTC

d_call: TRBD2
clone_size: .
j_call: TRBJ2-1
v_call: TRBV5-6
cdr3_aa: CASSLFGTSKTDEQFF
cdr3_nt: TGTGCCAGCAGCTTGTTCGGGACTAGTAAAACGGATGAGCAGTTCTTC

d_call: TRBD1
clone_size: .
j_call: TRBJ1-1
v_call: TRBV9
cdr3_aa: CASSPDRGGWNTEAFF
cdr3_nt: TGTGCCAGCAGCCCGGACAGGGGAGGATGGAACACTGAAGCTTTCTTT

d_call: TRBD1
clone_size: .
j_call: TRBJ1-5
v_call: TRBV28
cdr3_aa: CASSKNAGQRNQPQHF
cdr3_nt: TGTGCCAGCAGTAAAAACGCGGGACAGCGTAATCAGCCCCAGCATTTT

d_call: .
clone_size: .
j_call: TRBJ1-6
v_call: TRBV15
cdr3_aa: CATSRRVFSPLHF
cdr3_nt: TGTGCCACCAGCAGGCGGGTATTTTCACCCCTCCACTTT

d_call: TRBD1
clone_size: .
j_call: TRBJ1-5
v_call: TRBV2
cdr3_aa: CASSPRTGFQPQHF
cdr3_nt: TGTGCCAGCAGTCCTAGGACAGGGTTCCAGCCCCAGCATTTT

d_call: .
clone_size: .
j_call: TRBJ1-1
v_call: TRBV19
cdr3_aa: CASRDMNTEAFF
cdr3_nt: TGTGCCAGTAGAGACATGAACACTGAAGCTTTCTTT

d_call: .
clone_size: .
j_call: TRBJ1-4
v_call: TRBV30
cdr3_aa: CAWSVGSNEKLFF
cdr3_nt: TGTGCCTGGAGTGTGGGGAGCAATGAAAAACTGTTTTTT

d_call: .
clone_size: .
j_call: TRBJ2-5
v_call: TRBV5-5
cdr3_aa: CASSLNQGKLETQYF
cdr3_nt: TGTGCCAGCAGCTTGAATCAGGGGAAGTTGGAGACCCAGTACTTC

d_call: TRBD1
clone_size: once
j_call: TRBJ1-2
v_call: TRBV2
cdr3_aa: CASSIFQGANGYTF
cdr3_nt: TGTGCCAGCAGTATCTTCCAGGGGGCGAATGGCTACACCTTC

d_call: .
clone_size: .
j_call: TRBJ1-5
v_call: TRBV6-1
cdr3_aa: CASSEARGGASNQPQHF
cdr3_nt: TGTGCCAGCAGTGAAGCTAGGGGGGGCGCGAGCAATCAGCCCCAGCATTTT

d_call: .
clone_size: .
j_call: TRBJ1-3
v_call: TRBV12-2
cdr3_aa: CASRLVLWGPQGSGNTIYF
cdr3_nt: TGTGCAAGTCGCTTAGTTTTGTGGGGCCCACAGGGCTCCGGAAACACCATATATTTT

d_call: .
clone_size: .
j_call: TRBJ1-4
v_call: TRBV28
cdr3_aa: CASGGEEKLFF
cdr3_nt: TGTGCCAGCGGGGGGGAGGAAAAACTGTTTTTT

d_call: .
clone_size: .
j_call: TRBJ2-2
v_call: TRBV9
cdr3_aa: CASSALTGPLGGELFF
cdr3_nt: TGTGCCAGCAGCGCTCTTACAGGACCTTTGGGCGGGGAGCTGTTTTTT

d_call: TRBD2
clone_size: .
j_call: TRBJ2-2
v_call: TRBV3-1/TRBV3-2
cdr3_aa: CASSHAGLPPGELFF
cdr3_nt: TGTGCCAGCAGCCATGCGGGACTACCACCCGGGGAGCTGTTTTTT

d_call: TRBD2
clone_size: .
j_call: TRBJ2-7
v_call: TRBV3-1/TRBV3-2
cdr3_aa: CASSQDSGGLSYEQYF
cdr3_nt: TGTGCCAGCAGCCAAGACTCGGGGGGTCTCTCCTACGAGCAGTACTTC

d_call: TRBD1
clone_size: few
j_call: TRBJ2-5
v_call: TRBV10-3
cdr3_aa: CAIRSGQGSQETQYF
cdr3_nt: TGTGCCATCCGTTCGGGACAGGGGAGCCAAGAGACCCAGTACTTC

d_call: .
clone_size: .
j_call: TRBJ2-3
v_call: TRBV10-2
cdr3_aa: CASGRKRNTQYF
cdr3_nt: TGCGCCAGCGGCCGGAAGCGAAATACGCAGTATTTT

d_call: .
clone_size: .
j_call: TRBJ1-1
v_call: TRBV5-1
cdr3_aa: CASSWTLNTEAFF
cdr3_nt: TGCGCCAGCAGCTGGACACTGAACACTGAAGCTTTCTTT

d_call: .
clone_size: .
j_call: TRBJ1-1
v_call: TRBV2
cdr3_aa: CASSDSGDSNTEAFF
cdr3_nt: TGTGCCAGCAGTGACTCGGGTGACAGTAACACTGAAGCTTTCTTT

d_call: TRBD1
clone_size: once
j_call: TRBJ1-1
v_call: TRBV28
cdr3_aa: CASSSNRGREAFF
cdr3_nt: TGTGCCAGCAGTTCCAACAGGGGGCGCGAAGCTTTCTTT

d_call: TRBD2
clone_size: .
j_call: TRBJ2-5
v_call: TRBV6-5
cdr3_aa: CASRREGLRDQYF
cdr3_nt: TGTGCCAGCAGGAGGGAGGGGTTGAGGGACCAGTACTTC

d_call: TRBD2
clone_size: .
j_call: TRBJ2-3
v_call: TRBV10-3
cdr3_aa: CAISASAGDTDTQYF
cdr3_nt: TGTGCCATCAGTGCATCAGCGGGAGATACAGATACGCAGTATTTT

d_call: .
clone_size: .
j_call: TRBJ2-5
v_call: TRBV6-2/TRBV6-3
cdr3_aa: CASSWGGEEETQYF
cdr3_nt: TGTGCCAGCAGTTGGGGGGGCGAGGAAGAGACCCAGTACTTC

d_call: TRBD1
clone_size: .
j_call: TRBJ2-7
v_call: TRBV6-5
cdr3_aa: CASIPQGVSKDEQYF
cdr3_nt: TGTGCCAGCATTCCGCAGGGGGTCTCAAAGGACGAGCAGTACTTC

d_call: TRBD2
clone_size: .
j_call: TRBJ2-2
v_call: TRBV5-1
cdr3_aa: CASSRGGTGELFF
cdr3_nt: TGCGCCAGCAGTAGGGGAGGGACCGGGGAGCTGTTTTTT

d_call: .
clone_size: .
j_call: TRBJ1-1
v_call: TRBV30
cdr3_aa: CAWTHGVENTEAFF
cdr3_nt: TGTGCCTGGACCCACGGGGTGGAGAACACTGAAGCTTTCTTT

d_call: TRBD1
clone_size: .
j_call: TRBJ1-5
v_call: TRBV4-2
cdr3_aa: CASSQVDRGDQPQHF
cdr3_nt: TGTGCCAGCAGCCAAGTCGACAGGGGGGATCAGCCCCAGCATTTT

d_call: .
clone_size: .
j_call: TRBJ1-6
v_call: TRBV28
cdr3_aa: CASILPGSNSPLHF
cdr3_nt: TGTGCCAGCATCCTACCGGGATCTAATTCACCCCTCCACTTT

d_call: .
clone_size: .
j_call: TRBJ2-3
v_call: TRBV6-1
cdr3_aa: CASSEGPAGDTQYF
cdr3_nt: TGTGCCAGCAGTGAAGGTCCCGCGGGGGATACGCAGTATTTT

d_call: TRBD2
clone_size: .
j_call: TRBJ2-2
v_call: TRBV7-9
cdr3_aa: CASSEGTSGNTGELFF
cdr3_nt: TGTGCCAGCAGCGAGGGGACTAGCGGCAACACCGGGGAGCTGTTTTTT

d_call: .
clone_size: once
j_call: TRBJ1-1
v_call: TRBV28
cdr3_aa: CASSPTGRDTEAFF
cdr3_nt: TGTGCCAGCAGCCCGACAGGAAGGGACACTGAAGCTTTCTTT

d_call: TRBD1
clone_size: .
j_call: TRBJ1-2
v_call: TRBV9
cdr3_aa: CASSALTGGNGYTF
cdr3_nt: TGTGCCAGCAGCGCATTGACAGGGGGCAATGGCTACACCTTC

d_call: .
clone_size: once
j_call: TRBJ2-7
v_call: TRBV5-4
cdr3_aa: CASSSRTESYEQYF
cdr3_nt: TGTGCCAGCAGCTCACGGACAGAGAGCTACGAGCAGTACTTC

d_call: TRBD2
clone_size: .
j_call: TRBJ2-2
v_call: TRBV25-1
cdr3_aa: CASSVDAGGGSNTGELFF
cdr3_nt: TGTGCCAGCAGTGTCGATGCGGGGGGCGGATCGAACACCGGGGAGCTGTTTTTT

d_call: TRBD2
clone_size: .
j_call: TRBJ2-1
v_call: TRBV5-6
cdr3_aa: CASSLAHRGVIGNEQFF
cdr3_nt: TGTGCCAGCAGCTTGGCCCACCGGGGGGTAATCGGCAATGAGCAGTTCTTC